This section outlines one T cell receptor beta chain sequence together with its context. Its target is unknown. This sample is drawn from a study of cytomegalovirus exposure and HLA in healthy donors. The study, taken as a whole, reports: With high specificity and sensitivity, the classifier reportedly diagnosed cytomegalovirus status.

Primers: 60 Vbeta forward and 13 Jbeta reverse. Assay: immunoSEQ multiplex PCR; the TCRdb copy retains only in-frame clones and omits some. Its listing shows tens of thousands of clones. The V segment lost 2 bases and the J segment 3 bases; nucleotides outside the gene matches: 13. Germline loops: CDR1 KGHSH, CDR2 LQKENI. The CDR3 extends over 19 amino acids. All the people who gave samples were healthy bone marrow donors. The chain carries TRBV18 and TRBJ2-6; TRBD2 agrees at 7 bases. This receptor was obtained from a woman in her thirties in good health and CMV-seronegative. The sequenced material came from PBMCs. The CDR3 nucleotides are TGTGCCAGCTCACCAATGCGACGAAGCGGGAATTTTGGGGCCAACGTCCTGACTTTC. The encoded protein is CASSPMRRSGNFGANVLTF.